The 19 T cell receptor beta chains listed next were all sequenced from one sample in a study of cytomegalovirus exposure and HLA in healthy donors. Primers: 60 Vbeta forward and 13 Jbeta reverse. The method was immunoSEQ multiplex PCR; TCRdb's version includes in-frame clones alone and lacks a portion of them. The data hold under 200,000 clones, with roughly 83% observed a single time. The sample consisted of PBMCs. The source is a woman in her forties or fifties in good health and CMV-seronegative.

V is TRBV30 and J is TRBJ2-7, with TRBD1 identical over 8 bases. Germline CDR1 GTSNPN, CDR2 SVGIG (reference sequence). Trimming at V came to 4 bases and at J to 2 bases, leaving 7 bases not matched to a gene. The CDR3 has 14 residues. The CDR3 loop is CAWMPGQATYEQYF. CDR3 coding DNA: TGTGCCTGGATGCCGGGACAGGCTACCTACGAGCAGTACTTC.

This clone was detected only once. V is TRBV7-6 and J is TRBJ2-2; no firm D call. This CDR3 spans 16 amino acids. In germline, CDR1 is SGHVS, CDR2 FNYEAQ. Trimming stripped 2 bases from V and 3 bases from J, with 13 bases between. CDR3 protein: CASSLSVRIYTGELFF. The CDR3 DNA follows: TGTGCCAGCAGCTTATCGGTCAGGATCTACACCGGGGAGCTGTTTTTT.

The rearrangement uses TRBV4-3 and TRBJ1-6, with 7 bases that match TRBD1. Unmatched junction bases numbered 4, after V lost 1 base and J lost 7 bases. The CDR3 has 15 residues. The V gene's germline CDR1 is LGHNA and CDR2 YSLEER. The CDR3 bases are TGCGCCAGCAGCCAAGGTCCGGGACAGAATTCACCCCTCCACTTT. It translates to CASSQGPGQNSPLHF.

The chain links TRBV25-1 to TRBJ1-5; D ambiguous. V lost 3 bases, J lost 4 bases, and 10 bases lay in between. The CDR3 spans 14 residues. The V gene's germline CDR1 is MGHDK and CDR2 SYGVNS. CDR3 amino acids: CASSDVSRNQPQHF. The CDR3 DNA reads TGTGCCAGCAGTGACGTGAGCAGGAATCAGCCCCAGCATTTT. The whole variable domain, filled in from reference TRBV25-1 and TRBJ1-5, reads EADIYQTPRYLVIGTGKKITLECSQTMGHDKMYWYQQDPGMELHLIHYSYGVNSTEKGDLSSESTVSRIRTEHFPLTLESARPSHTSQYLCASSDVSRNQPQHFGDGTRLSIL.

Notes on this clone: This is likely a read error, given that the CDR3 carries no conserved phenylalanine or tryptophan at its end. V is TRBV9 and J is TRBJ1-2; no clear D gene. The CDR3 totals 14 residues. Between the trimmed V and J ends, which lost 2 bases and 2 bases, there was a span of 10 bases. CDR1 is SGDLS, CDR2 YYNGEE, per germline. Here the CDR3 reads CASSVGGANYGYTL. The CDR3 coding sequence is TGTGCCAGCAGCGTCGGCGGCGCGAACTATGGCTACACCCTC.

The V gene is TRBV2, the J gene TRBJ1-2, with D uncertain. V lost 6 bases, J lost 4 bases, and 15 bases lay in between. The germline gives CDR1 SNHLY, CDR2 FYNNEI. The CDR3 contains 14 residues. CDR3: CASSPTRDGYGYTF. CDR3 DNA: TGTGCCAGCAGCCCCACCCGGGATGGCTATGGCTACACCTTC. Together with reference TRBV2 and TRBJ1-2, the CDR3 gives the full variable domain: EPEVTQTPSHQVTQMGQEVILRCVPISNHLYFYWYRQILGQKVEFLVSFYNNEISEKSEIFDDQFSVERPDGSNFTLKIRSTKLEDSAMYFCASSPTRDGYGYTFGSGTRLTVV.

V usage is TRBV9 and J usage is TRBJ2-3; 8 nucleotides line up with TRBD1. V was pared by 3 bases and J by 1 base, with 10 bases of the junction left unmatched. The CDR3 has 17 amino acids. Germline V gene lookup returns CDR1 SGDLS and CDR2 YYNGEE. Here the CDR3 DNA reads TGTGCCAGCAGCGGAATGGGGACAGGTGGAGGCACAGATACGCAGTATTTT. It specifies CASSGMGTGGGTDTQYF.

The genes are TRBV7-2 and TRBJ2-3, with TRBD2 as a possible D gene (6 bases). Deletions cut 0 bases from V and 5 bases from J, with 9 bases between. The length of the CDR3 is 14 residues. Germline CDR1 is SGHTA and CDR2 is FQGNSA. The CDR3, as DNA: TGTGCCAGCAGCTTAGCGGGCGGGGTAGATACGCAGTATTTT. This encodes CASSLAGGVDTQYF.

The genes are TRBV5-5 and TRBJ1-6; weak D call: TRBD1 (5 bases). The CDR3 is made up of 16 amino acids. V lost 0 bases and J lost 3, with 10 bases in between. Looked up from germline, CDR1 is SGHKS and CDR2 is YYEKEE (reference sequence). The CDR3 nucleotides read TGTGCCAGCAGCTTGGCCCTAGGGGACTATAATTCACCCCTCCACTTT. As protein: CASSLALGDYNSPLHF.

This chain joins TRBV19 and TRBJ2-1, with D unclear. Germline V gives CDR1 LNHDA, CDR2 SQIVND (reference sequence). Deletions cut 4 bases from V and 2 bases from J, with 12 bases between. The CDR3 covers 15 residues. The CDR3 sequence: CASSTLAVPYNEQFF. For the CDR3, the DNA is TGTGCCAGTAGTACCTTAGCCGTCCCCTACAATGAGCAGTTCTTC.

This clone has only one observation. The chain combines TRBV18 with TRBJ1-1; 7 positions agree with TRBD1. Germline CDR1 reads KGHSH; CDR2 reads LQKENI. Trimming took 3 bases from V and 0 from J; bases not matched to a gene: 16. This CDR3 is 19 amino acids long. The CDR3 loop is CASSPPSQGNRGVNTEAFF. CDR3 bases: TGTGCCAGCTCACCTCCGTCTCAAGGAAACAGGGGCGTGAACACTGAAGCTTTCTTT.

V and J are TRBV11-2 and TRBJ2-1, with 9 bases identical to TRBD1. J gave up 12 bases and V 1 base, and 4 bases lay outside the gene matches. The length of the CDR3 is 13 residues. Germline V gene data show CDR1 as SGHAT and CDR2 as FQNNGV. DNA of the CDR3: TGTGCCAGCAGCTTAGGACAGGGGGGTAGGCAGTTCTTC. Translated: CASSLGQGGRQFF.

This chain joins TRBV10-3 and TRBJ1-2; D gene unclear. From germline, CDR1 is ENHRY and CDR2 SYGVKD. V was pared by 0 bases and J by 0 bases, with 8 bases between. The CDR3 extends over 15 amino acids. The CDR3 DNA follows: TGTGCCATCAGTGAGTCGCACAAAGCTAACTATGGCTACACCTTC. Its protein product is CAISESHKANYGYTF.

The genes are TRBV25-1 and TRBJ2-1; TRBD1 matches 8 bases. CDR1 and CDR2 (germline): MGHDK, SYGVNS. CDR3 size: 15 residues. After removal of 4 bases from V and 6 bases from J, the junction contained 8 bases not matched to a gene. The CDR3 DNA follows: TGTGCCAGCAGTGTAGGGACAGGAGAAATCAATGAGCAGTTCTTC. Translating gives CASSVGTGEINEQFF.

This chain uses TRBV27 with TRBJ2-5, with 9 nucleotides matching TRBD2. The ends lost 5 bases at V and 5 bases at J; junction bases unmatched: 9. The CDR3 spans 15 residues. Germline CDR1 reads MNHEY; CDR2 reads SMNVEV (reference sequence). The CDR3 reads CASSRVAGDRETQYF. CDR3 sequence (DNA): TGTGCCAGCAGTCGAGTAGCGGGAGATCGGGAGACCCAGTACTTC.

About this clone itself: Distinct nucleotide sequences in the sample also encode this CDR3. The chain joins TRBV5-1 to TRBJ1-1, with 8 bases lining up with TRBD1. The CDR3 contains 14 residues. V dropped 4 bases and J dropped 1; count of bases not matched to a gene: 3. CDR1 SGHRS and CDR2 YFSETQ come from the germline V gene. The CDR3 DNA is TGCGCCAGCAGCCTACAGGGGGGGAACACTGAAGCTTTCTTT. Protein product: CASSLQGGNTEAFF.

V is TRBV10-2 and J is TRBJ1-5; D uncertain. From germline, CDR1 is WSHSY and CDR2 SAAADI. This CDR3 has 12 residues. The ends were cut back, 3 bases at V and 7 bases at J, with 7 bases in the middle. The CDR3 sequence: CASSDGGQPQHF. CDR3 coding DNA: TGCGCCAGCAGTGACGGAGGACAGCCCCAGCATTTT.

This rearrangement joins TRBV5-8 to TRBJ1-2; D unclear. Germline-derived CDR1 and CDR2 are SGHTS and YDEGEE. The CDR3 contains 12 residues. Trimming removed 1 base at V and 8 bases at J, with 9 bases between. The CDR3 loop reads CASSLSWQGYTF. In DNA form, the CDR3 reads TGTGCCAGCAGCTTGTCATGGCAGGGCTACACCTTC.

The V and J genes are TRBV6-6 and TRBJ2-3, with D maybe TRBD2 (7 bases). CDR1 and CDR2 (germline): MNHNY, SVGAGI (reference sequence). V was shortened by 4 bases and J by 0 bases, with 11 bases between the two germline ends. The CDR3 covers 15 residues. CDR3 amino acids: CASSSRGGSTDTQYF. In DNA, the CDR3 is TGTGCCAGCAGTTCCAGGGGAGGGAGCACAGATACGCAGTATTTT.